Included here is one TCR beta chain sequence, with context. Its specificity is not known. The source of the sample is a study of CD4 T cells in relation to SARS-CoV-2 and coronaviruses. Profiled with immunoSEQ multiplex PCR; TCRdb holds only in-frame clones, not every one. Of 15,000 to 20,000 clones listed, about four fifths are singletons. This CDR3 region has 14 residues. Germline assignment: CDR1 MGHRA and CDR2 YSYEKL. Germline trimming cut 3 bases from V and 4 bases from J; bases unmatched to any gene: 3. CD4+ T cells from unexposed donors were obtained before the COVID-19 pandemic (2011-2018). CD4+ T cells were isolated from the cells after about nine days of culture.

The TCR comes from a human donor in good health. The genes are TRBV4-1 and TRBJ1-2; 9 bases are shared with TRBD1. Material for sequencing was CD4+ T cells from PBMCs, cultured in vitro. CDR3 region: CASSHGQGSYGYTF. Here the CDR3 DNA reads TGCGCCAGCAGCCACGGACAGGGGAGCTATGGCTACACCTTC.